Each of the 21 T cell receptor beta chains below was sequenced from the same sample in a study of cytomegalovirus exposure and HLA in healthy donors. This PCR relied on a set of 60 Vbeta primers and 13 Jbeta primers. Generated by immunoSEQ multiplex PCR, the TCRdb table keeps only in-frame clones and is missing some. The sample lists 190,000 or so clones; 80% were seen once. The sample was PBMCs. These TCRs come from a boy between 5 and 17 years old in good health and CMV-seronegative.

V gene TRBV5-4 combines with J gene TRBJ1-2; 9 nucleotides line up with TRBD1. V lost 7 bases and J lost 10; bases outside the gene matches: 11. Germline V gene sequence: CDR1 SGHNT, CDR2 YYREEE (reference sequence). The CDR3 loop spans 13 amino acids. The CDR3 region is CASFTTGGALYTF. The CDR3 DNA sequence: TGTGCCAGCTTTACGACAGGGGGGGCCCTCTACACCTTC.

The chain has TRBV6-5 and TRBJ2-7, with a weak D call TRBD2 (5 bases). This CDR3 has 14 amino acids. CDR1 is MNHEY and CDR2 is SVGAGI in the germline V gene. V lost 5 bases, J lost 0 bases, and 11 bases lay in between. In nucleotides, the CDR3 is TGTGCCAGCAGTACCGGACTGTACTCCTACGAGCAGTACTTC. Protein: CASSTGLYSYEQYF.

The genes are TRBV4-1 and TRBJ1-5; D uncertain. V was pared by 2 bases and J by 9 bases, with 14 bases between. The CDR3 runs 14 residues. In germline, CDR1 is MGHRA, CDR2 YSYEKL. The CDR3 bases are TGCGCCAGCAGCCAAATTCTCGAGGCATCGCCCCAGCATTTT. Amino acid sequence: CASSQILEASPQHF.

V usage is TRBV5-1 and J usage is TRBJ2-7, with 8 bases lining up with TRBD1. This CDR3 spans 16 amino acids. V lost 1 base and J lost 0; bases outside the gene matches: 6. Germline-derived CDR1 and CDR2 are SGHRS and YFSETQ. CDR3 protein: CASSLRDRTSSYEQYF. For the CDR3, the DNA is TGCGCCAGCAGCTTGCGGGACAGGACGAGCTCCTACGAGCAGTACTTC. Supplemented by reference TRBV5-1 and TRBJ2-7, the full variable domain reads KAGVTQTPRYLIKTRGQQVTLSCSPISGHRSVSWYQQTPGQGLQFLFEYFSETQRNKGNFPGRFSGRQFSNSRSEMNVSTLELGDSALYLCASSLRDRTSSYEQYFGPGTRLTVT.

The chain is built from TRBV9 and TRBJ2-7, with D tentatively TRBD2 (7 bases). The ends were cut back, 0 bases at V and 3 bases at J, with 19 bases in the middle. The CDR3 is 17 amino acids. The germline V gene encodes CDR1 SGDLS and CDR2 YYNGEE. CDR3 in amino acids: CASSVGFTGAGDYEQYF. CDR3 coding DNA: TGTGCCAGCAGCGTAGGGTTTACGGGGGCGGGAGACTACGAGCAGTACTTC.

The genes are TRBV19 and TRBJ2-2; D is perhaps TRBD1 (5 bases). The CDR3 covers 15 residues. CDR1 and CDR2 from the germline V gene are LNHDA and SQIVND (reference sequence). The V end was cut by 7 bases, the J end by 8 bases, with 20 bases between. The CDR3 DNA sequence: TGTGCCAGTACCGAGACAGTTTCGAGTACGGGGGAGCTGTTTTTT. This gives the protein CASTETVSSTGELFF.

This chain connects TRBV10-3 to TRBJ2-7; 9 nucleotides align to TRBD1. The CDR3 is 16 amino acids. Germline V lookup: CDR1 ENHRY, CDR2 SYGVKD. The J segment lost 4 bases and the V segment lost 6 bases, leaving 13 bases of the junction unmatched. CDR3 loop: CAISILGQGGWYEQYF. CDR3 nucleotide sequence: TGTGCCATCAGCATCCTGGGACAGGGTGGATGGTACGAGCAGTACTTC.

The V call is TRBV5-4, the J call TRBJ1-6, with 8 bases lining up with TRBD1. Germline loops: CDR1 SGHNT, CDR2 YYREEE (reference sequence). Unmatched junction bases numbered 7, after V lost 3 bases and J lost 8 bases. The CDR3 has 15 residues. CDR3 sequence reads: CASSWWTGRDSPLHF. CDR3 coding DNA: TGTGCCAGCAGCTGGTGGACAGGGAGGGATTCACCCCTCCACTTT. Drawing the rest from reference TRBV5-4 and TRBJ1-6, the complete variable domain is ETGVTQSPTHLIKTRGQQVTLRCSSQSGHNTVSWYQQALGQGPQFIFQYYREEENGRGNFPPRFSGLQFPNYSSELNVNALELDDSALYLCASSWWTGRDSPLHFGNGTRLTVT.

CDR3 sequence (DNA): TGCAGCGTTGAAGACAGAGCGCGGCAGTACTTC. Translated, it gives CSVEDRARQYF. The chain has TRBV29-1 and TRBJ2-7; the D is unclear. V gave up 0 bases and J gave up 9 bases, with 9 bases separating them. CDR3 length: 11 amino acids. The germline V gene has CDR1 SQVTM and CDR2 ANQGSEA.

This chain uses TRBV6-1 with TRBJ2-1; 8 bases agree with TRBD2. The V and J ends lost 3 bases and 7 bases, in that order; junction bases with no gene match: 5. From germline, CDR1 is MNHNS and CDR2 SASEGT. This CDR3 is built from 14 residues. CDR3 sequence (DNA): TGTGCCAGCAGTGATTCCCGGGGGGGGAATGAGCAGTTCTTC. Amino acids: CASSDSRGGNEQFF.

The chain joins TRBV30 to TRBJ1-2; no clear D gene. The CDR3 spans 10 residues. Germline values: CDR1 GTSNPN, CDR2 SVGIG (reference sequence). V was shortened by 2 bases and J by 8 bases, with 6 bases between the two germline ends. The CDR3 loop is CAWSPGGYTF. The CDR3 DNA reads as TGTGCCTGGAGTCCCGGGGGCTACACCTTC. The whole variable domain, filled in from reference TRBV30 and TRBJ1-2, reads SQTIHQWPATLVQPVGSPLSLECTVEGTSNPNLYWYRQAAGRGLQLLFYSVGIGQISSEVPQNLSASRPQDRQFILSSKKLLLSDSGFYLCAWSPGGYTFGSGTRLTVV.

This chain joins TRBV10-3 and TRBJ1-2; D remains unclear. CDR3 length: 11 amino acids. V gave up 6 bases and J gave up 6 bases, with 8 bases separating them. Germline CDR1 is ENHRY and CDR2 is SYGVKD. In DNA, the CDR3 is TGTGCCATCAGGATCGGGGATGGCTACACCTTC. Protein sequence: CAIRIGDGYTF.

The V and J genes are TRBV30 and TRBJ1-2, with D maybe TRBD1 (6 bases). This CDR3 has 12 residues. V lost 4 bases, J lost 3 bases, and 9 bases lay in between. Germline CDR1 is GTSNPN and CDR2 is SVGIG (reference sequence). Here the CDR3 reads CAWMGADYGYTF. In DNA form, the CDR3 reads TGTGCCTGGATGGGGGCGGACTATGGCTACACCTTC.

The chain couples TRBV6-6 to TRBJ1-1; no clear D gene. The length of the CDR3 is 16 residues. Trimming took 2 bases from V and 0 from J, leaving 13 bases between them. Germline CDR1 MNHNY, CDR2 SVGAGI (reference sequence). The CDR3: CASSYRQAIMNTEAFF. CDR3 DNA sequence: TGTGCCAGCAGTTACAGGCAGGCCATAATGAACACTGAAGCTTTCTTT.

This chain uses TRBV7-9 with TRBJ2-5; TRBD1 aligns across 7 bases. TRBJ2-7 matches the DNA end more closely, so the J call is doubtful. CDR1 and CDR2 from the germline V gene are SEHNR and FQNEAQ (reference sequence). The CDR3 spans 14 residues. CDR3 nucleotides: TGTGCCAGCAGCCCGAGGGACAGAATCTACGAGCAGTACTTC. Translation: CASSPRDRIYEQYF.

CDR3 nucleotides: TGTGCCAGCAGCTGGGTCGGGGAGACCCAGTACTTC. This gives the protein CASSWVGETQYF. The V call is TRBV7-9, the J call TRBJ2-5; D not resolved. Trimming took 4 bases from V and 5 from J, leaving 8 bases between them. CDR1 and CDR2 from the germline V gene are SEHNR and FQNEAQ (reference sequence). The CDR3 has 12 residues.

The V gene is TRBV5-1, the J gene TRBJ1-1; unclear D gene. The V end was cut by 4 bases, the J end by 7 bases, with 14 bases between. The CDR3 sequence is 13 residues long. Per the germline V gene, CDR1 is SGHRS and CDR2 is YFSETQ. The CDR3 region has the DNA TGCGCCAGCAGCCAAGACACGGTCGATGAAGCTTTCTTT. The encoded protein is CASSQDTVDEAFF.

The chain couples TRBV14 to TRBJ1-1, with D perhaps matching TRBD1 (5 bases). V lost 4 bases, J lost 1 base, and 10 bases lay in between. The germline CDR1 and CDR2 sequences are SGHDN and FVKESK. The CDR3 has 14 residues. The CDR3 DNA follows: TGTGCCAGCAGCCGGAGGGACGGGAACACTGAAGCTTTCTTT. Translation: CASSRRDGNTEAFF. The entire variable domain, with the rest obtained from reference TRBV14 and TRBJ1-1, is as follows: EAGVTQFPSHSVIEKGQTVTLRCDPISGHDNLYWYRRVMGKEIKFLLHFVKESKQDESGMPNNRFLAERTGGTYSTLKVQPAELEDSGVYFCASSRRDGNTEAFFGQGTRLTVV.

The V gene is TRBV28, the J gene TRBJ1-2; TRBD1 might be the D (6 bases). CDR1 is MDHEN and CDR2 is SYDVKM in the germline V gene. The CDR3 covers 14 residues. V was trimmed by 5 bases and J by 7 bases, leaving 17 bases between them. CDR3 nucleotides: TGTGCCAGCAGTCGGGCGGGGGCGGCGGGTGGCTACACCTTC. It codes for CASSRAGAAGGYTF.

This clone was seen a handful of times. The chain uses TRBV13 and TRBJ1-1, with a possible D match to TRBD1 (5 bases). V was shortened by 5 bases and J by 7 bases, with 14 bases between the two germline ends. Germline V gene sequence: CDR1 PRHDT, CDR2 FYEKMQ (reference sequence). The CDR3 runs 13 residues. CDR3 in amino acids: CASSRRGTLEAFF. The CDR3 nucleotides read TGTGCCAGCAGCCGCCGCGGGACCCTTGAAGCTTTCTTT. Full variable domain (outside the CDR3, taken from reference TRBV13 and TRBJ1-1): AAGVIQSPRHLIKEKRETATLKCYPIPRHDTVYWYQQGPGQDPQFLISFYEKMQSDKGSIPDRFSAQQFSDYHSELNMSSLELGDSALYFCASSRRGTLEAFFGQGTRLTVV.

With regard to this clone: Other DNA sequences from this sample encode an identical CDR3 as well. The genes are TRBV4-1 and TRBJ2-3; 7 nucleotides line up with TRBD1. The germline gives CDR1 MGHRA, CDR2 YSYEKL. The V gene end was trimmed by 3 bases and the J gene end by 0 bases; junction bases not matched to a gene: 9. CDR3 size: 17 residues. CDR3 nucleotides: TGCGCCAGCAGCCAGCCGGACAGGTCCACAAGCACAGATACGCAGTATTTT. Its protein product is CASSQPDRSTSTDTQYF.